This entry lists 13 T cell receptor beta chains sequenced from one sample in a study of cytomegalovirus exposure and HLA in healthy donors. Amplification used 60 Vbeta primers and 13 Jbeta primers. The data were produced by immunoSEQ multiplex PCR, yet TCRdb's version contains in-frame clones alone and is incomplete. The sample includes roughly 190,000 clones, roughly 73% of them seen just once. The specimen sequenced was PBMCs. The receptors here all came from a female donor in good health and CMV-seronegative.

As DNA, the CDR3 is TGTGCCAGCAGAAGGACAGGGGTTCGTGGCTACACCTTC. Its protein product is CASRRTGVRGYTF. J is TRBJ1-2 and V is TRBV28, with 9 nucleotides matching TRBD1. Germline CDR1 and CDR2: MDHEN and SYDVKM. This CDR3 region has 13 residues. The V segment lost 6 bases and the J segment 7 bases; nucleotides outside the gene matches: 6.

The V gene is TRBV15, the J gene TRBJ2-5; D gene ambiguous. V was cut by 0 bases and J by 1 base, with 15 bases left in between. CDR1 is LNHNV, CDR2 YYDKDF, per germline (reference sequence). The CDR3 sequence is 17 residues long. The CDR3 bases are TGTGCCACCAGCAGAGATATGGGCAGAAAGTCCCAAGAGACCCAGTACTTC. It codes for CATSRDMGRKSQETQYF. Filled out from reference TRBV15 and TRBJ2-5, the complete variable domain reads DAMVIQNPRYQVTQFGKPVTLSCSQTLNHNVMYWYQQKSSQAPKLLFHYYDKDFNNEADTPDNFQSRRPNTSFCFLDIRSPGLGDTAMYLCATSRDMGRKSQETQYFGPGTRLLVL.

V usage is TRBV5-3 and J usage is TRBJ1-5; D gene uncertain. TRBV5-3 falls under the ORF class, with uncertain function. Trimming removed 4 bases at V and 0 bases at J, with 8 bases between. The CDR3 has 14 amino acids. The CDR3 DNA sequence: TGTGCCAGAAGCGCGCTTACTAGCAATCAGCCCCAGCATTTT. Translated, it gives CARSALTSNQPQHF.

The chain uses TRBV7-6 and TRBJ2-7, with a possible D match to TRBD1 (5 bases). The CDR3 has 14 residues. Germline V gene sequence: CDR1 SGHVS, CDR2 FNYEAQ. The V end was cut by 2 bases, the J end by 7 bases, with 15 bases between. The CDR3 reads CASSLQGRGEEQYF. DNA for the CDR3: TGTGCCAGCAGCTTACAGGGTAGAGGAGAAGAGCAGTACTTC.

The count of this clone is one. The CDR3: CAISEELGGRSSPLHF. DNA for the CDR3: TGTGCCATCAGTGAGGAATTGGGGGGGCGAAGTTCACCCCTCCACTTT. The rearrangement uses TRBV10-3 and TRBJ1-6; tentative D call: TRBD1 (6 bases). CDR1 and CDR2 (germline): ENHRY, SYGVKD. Between the trimmed V and J ends, which lost 2 bases and 9 bases, there was a span of 17 bases. This CDR3 spans 16 amino acids.

This chain links TRBV5-6 with TRBJ2-5; D is unresolved. Germline CDR1 is SGHDT and CDR2 is YYEEEE. The CDR3 contains 15 residues. Trimming left V 4 bases short and J 5 bases short, with 18 bases between. The CDR3 region is CASSPVSSRWETQYF. CDR3 in DNA: TGTGCCAGCAGCCCGGTGTCCTCCCGATGGGAGACCCAGTACTTC.

This chain links TRBV30 with TRBJ1-4; possible D gene TRBD1, 6 bases. The CDR3 length is 12 residues. Germline V gives CDR1 GTSNPN, CDR2 SVGIG (reference sequence). V lost 5 bases, J lost 15 bases, and 19 bases lay in between. The CDR3 sequence is CAWESSGTWLFF. The CDR3 coding sequence is TGTGCCTGGGAATCCTCCGGGACATGGTTGTTTTTT.

This chain's CDR3 is CASSYPRAEQPQHF. CDR3 nucleotide sequence: TGTGCCAGCAGTTACCCGAGGGCTGAACAGCCCCAGCATTTT. The genes are TRBV6-6 and TRBJ1-5; no clear D. This CDR3 has 14 amino acids. V lost 2 bases to trimming and J lost 7 bases, with 12 bases between them. Germline V gives CDR1 MNHNY, CDR2 SVGAGI (reference sequence).

The chain couples TRBV9 to TRBJ2-5, with unresolved D. CDR1 and CDR2 (germline): SGDLS, YYNGEE. Between the trimmed V and J ends, which lost 3 bases and 11 bases, there was a span of 11 bases. The CDR3 covers 11 residues. Here the CDR3 reads CASSGNERQYF. CDR3 in DNA: TGTGCCAGCAGCGGGAACGAGAGGCAGTACTTC. The complete variable domain, with remaining parts taken from reference TRBV9 and TRBJ2-5, reads DSGVTQTPKHLITATGQRVTLRCSPRSGDLSVYWYQQSLDQGLQFLIQYYNGEERAKGNILERFSAQQFPDLHSELNLSSLELGDSALYFCASSGNERQYFGPGTRLLVL.

The chain is built from TRBV4-3 and TRBJ1-4; 10 bases line up with TRBD1. J was trimmed by 6 bases and V by 1 base; bases with no gene match: 2. Germline V gene lookup returns CDR1 LGHNA and CDR2 YSLEER. This CDR3 region has 15 residues. CDR3 coding DNA: TGCGCCAGCAGCCAAGGCGGGACAGGGGATGAAAAACTGTTTTTT. Amino acid sequence: CASSQGGTGDEKLFF.

The gene calls are TRBV11-2 and TRBJ2-7, with 10 bases aligning to TRBD2. Germline CDR1 and CDR2: SGHAT and FQNNGV. V was pared by 5 bases and J by 5 bases, with 6 bases of the junction left unmatched. CDR3 length equals 14 residues. The CDR3 nucleotides are TGTGCCAGCAGCATTTCTGGGACTAGCGACGAGCAGTACTTC. Amino acid sequence: CASSISGTSDEQYF.

The V and J genes are TRBV7-2 and TRBJ1-4; 7 positions agree with TRBD1. The CDR3 is 14 residues long. Per the germline V gene, CDR1 is SGHTA and CDR2 is FQGNSA. With 5 bases clipped from V and 8 bases from J, the junction kept 8 bases outside the gene matches. The CDR3 region has the DNA TGTGCCAGCAGCCTCACAGGGGCTGGGGAAAAACTGTTTTTT. Amino acid sequence: CASSLTGAGEKLFF.

This clone was counted once. This chain joins TRBV19 and TRBJ2-5; D perhaps matches TRBD1 (6 bases). The germline V gene encodes CDR1 LNHDA and CDR2 SQIVND (reference sequence). The CDR3 covers 15 residues. V was cut by 1 base and J by 5 bases, with 14 bases left in between. The CDR3 spells CASSIGNRVGETQYF. The CDR3 nucleotides read TGTGCCAGTAGTATAGGTAACAGGGTCGGGGAGACCCAGTACTTC.